These 10 T cell receptor beta chains originate from one sample sequenced in a study of cytomegalovirus exposure and HLA in healthy donors. The primer mix had 60 Vbeta and 13 Jbeta primers. Sequencing was performed with immunoSEQ multiplex PCR; in TCRdb, only in-frame clones are kept and a portion is missing. The sample shows 150,000 to 200,000 clones, around 84% of them seen only once. Sequencing input: PBMCs. The receptor set was obtained from a man aged 35 to 55 in good health and CMV-seropositive.

The CDR3 region has the DNA TGCGCCAGCAGCTACTTTCCGGGTGCGAACACCGGGGAGCTGTTTTTT. This translates into CASSYFPGANTGELFF. The V and J genes are TRBV5-1 and TRBJ2-2; no firm D call. With 3 bases removed from V and 0 bases from J, the gap between germline ends came to 12 bases. Per the germline V gene, CDR1 is SGHRS and CDR2 is YFSETQ. This CDR3 is built from 16 residues.

V usage is TRBV6-5 and J usage is TRBJ1-1; the match to TRBD1 covers 8 bases. The CDR3 has 14 amino acids. V shed 7 bases, J shed 3 bases, and the junction held 7 bases outside the gene matches. CDR1 and CDR2 from the germline V gene are MNHEY and SVGAGI. This chain's CDR3 is CASKLTGADTEAFF. The CDR3 DNA is TGTGCCAGCAAATTGACAGGGGCGGACACTGAAGCTTTCTTT.

The chain carries TRBV28 and TRBJ2-5, with 7 bases lining up with TRBD1. Trimming cost V 6 bases and J 5 bases; bases outside gene matches: 6. From germline, CDR1 is MDHEN and CDR2 SYDVKM. The CDR3 has 13 residues. CDR3 sequence reads: CASRTGVGETQYF. CDR3 DNA sequence: TGTGCCAGCAGAACAGGGGTCGGGGAGACCCAGTACTTC. Full variable domain (remainder filled in from reference TRBV28 and TRBJ2-5): DVKVTQSSRYLVKRTGEKVFLECVQDMDHENMFWYRQDPGLGLRLIYFSYDVKMKEKGDIPEGYSVSREKKERFSLILESASTNQTSMYLCASRTGVGETQYFGPGTRLLVL.

This chain uses TRBV5-6 with TRBJ1-6; D ambiguous. V lost 4 bases to trimming and J lost 8 bases, with 22 bases between them. Per the germline V gene, CDR1 is SGHDT and CDR2 is YYEEEE. The CDR3 totals 17 residues. CDR3 residues: CASSPTRTGMADSPLHF. CDR3 nucleotide sequence: TGTGCCAGCAGCCCCACACGAACCGGGATGGCTGATTCACCCCTCCACTTT.

In regard to this clone: Germline and junction disagree at one end, which may indicate a read error. V gene TRBV6-5 combines with J gene TRBJ2-7; the D is unclear. CDR1 MNHEY and CDR2 SVGAGI come from the germline V gene. CDR3 size: 14 residues. In DNA form, the CDR3 reads TGTGCCAGCAGTTACGTCTCTGTTGGCTTCGAGCGGTACTTC. Translating it yields CASSYVSVGFERYF.

The chain employs TRBV15 and TRBJ1-2, with a possible D match to TRBD1 (6 bases). Germline-derived CDR1 and CDR2 are LNHNV and YYDKDF (reference sequence). This CDR3 region has 14 residues. The V end was cut by 0 bases, the J end by 3 bases, with 8 bases between. This CDR3 reads CATSRDRTDYGYTF. DNA for the CDR3: TGTGCCACCAGCAGAGATCGGACAGACTATGGCTACACCTTC.

Remarks on this clone: At one boundary the junction diverges from the germline segment, which might be a read error. The chain employs TRBV7-2 and TRBJ2-5; 7 bases are a match to TRBD2. Germline V lookup: CDR1 SGHTA, CDR2 FQGNSA. The CDR3 runs 16 residues. The CDR3 nucleotides are TGTGCCGGCAGCTTAGACCAACCGGGGGGCCAAGAGACCCAGTACTTC. Translated, it gives CAGSLDQPGGQETQYF.

The chain uses TRBV5-5 and TRBJ2-2; D not certain. The V gene lost 4 bases and the J gene lost 5 bases, with 9 bases spanning the gap. CDR3 length: 13 amino acids. Germline loops: CDR1 SGHKS, CDR2 YYEKEE (reference sequence). The CDR3 bases are TGTGCCAGCAGCAACCTAGTTACCGGGGAGCTGTTTTTT. Its protein is CASSNLVTGELFF.

The J gene is TRBJ2-1, the V gene TRBV4-1; TRBD2 might be the D (7 bases). The germline V gene encodes CDR1 MGHRA and CDR2 YSYEKL. The CDR3 runs to 15 residues. V lost 6 bases to trimming and J lost 2 bases, with 14 bases between them. The CDR3 nucleotides read TGCGCCAGCAGGAACGAGGGGGGGCCCTACAATGAGCAGTTCTTC. Amino acids: CASRNEGGPYNEQFF.

V gene TRBV11-2 combines with J gene TRBJ2-3; 10 nucleotides align to TRBD1. Germline CDR1 SGHAT, CDR2 FQNNGV. The CDR3 has 17 amino acids. The ends lost 5 bases at V and 2 bases at J; junction bases unmatched: 10. The CDR3 nucleotides are TGTGCCAGCAGCGTCCGACAGGGGGCGATAACCACAGATACGCAGTATTTT. Its protein is CASSVRQGAITTDTQYF.